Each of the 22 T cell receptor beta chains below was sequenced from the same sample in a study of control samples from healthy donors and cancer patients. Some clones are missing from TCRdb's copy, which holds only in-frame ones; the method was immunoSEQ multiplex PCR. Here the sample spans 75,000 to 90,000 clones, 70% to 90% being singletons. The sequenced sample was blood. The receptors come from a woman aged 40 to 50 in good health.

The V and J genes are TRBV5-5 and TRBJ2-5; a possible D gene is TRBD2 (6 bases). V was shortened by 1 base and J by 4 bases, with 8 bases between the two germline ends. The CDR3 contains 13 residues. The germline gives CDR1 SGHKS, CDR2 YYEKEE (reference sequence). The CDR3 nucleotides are TGTGCCAGCAGCTTGTTGGGGGGAGAGACCCAGTACTTC. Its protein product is CASSLLGGETQYF. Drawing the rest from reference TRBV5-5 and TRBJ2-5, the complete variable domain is DAGVTQSPTHLIKTRGQQVTLRCSPISGHKSVSWYQQVLGQGPQFIFQYYEKEERGRGNFPDRFSARQFPNYSSELNVNALLLGDSALYLCASSLLGGETQYFGPGTRLLVL.

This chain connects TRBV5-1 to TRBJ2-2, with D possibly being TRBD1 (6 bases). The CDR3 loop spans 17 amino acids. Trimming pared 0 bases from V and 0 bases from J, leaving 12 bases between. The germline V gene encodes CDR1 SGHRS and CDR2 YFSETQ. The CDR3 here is CASSLVDRRSNTGELFF. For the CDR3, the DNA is TGCGCCAGCAGCTTGGTCGACAGGAGATCGAACACCGGGGAGCTGTTTTTT.

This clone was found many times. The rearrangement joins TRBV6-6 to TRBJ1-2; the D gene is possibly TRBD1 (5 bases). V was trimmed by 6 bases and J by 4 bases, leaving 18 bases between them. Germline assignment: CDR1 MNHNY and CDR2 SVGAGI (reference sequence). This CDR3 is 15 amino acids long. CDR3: CASSSGTLNAYGYTF. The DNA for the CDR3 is TGTGCCAGCAGCTCGGGGACGTTGAACGCCTATGGCTACACCTTC.

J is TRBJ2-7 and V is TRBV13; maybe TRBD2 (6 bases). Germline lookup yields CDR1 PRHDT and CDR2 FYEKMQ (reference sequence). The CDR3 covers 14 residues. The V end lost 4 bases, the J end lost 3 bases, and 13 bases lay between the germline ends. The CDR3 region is CASSWGRRDYEQYF. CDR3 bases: TGTGCCAGCAGCTGGGGACGGAGGGACTACGAGCAGTACTTC. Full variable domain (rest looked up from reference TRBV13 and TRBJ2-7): AAGVIQSPRHLIKEKRETATLKCYPIPRHDTVYWYQQGPGQDPQFLISFYEKMQSDKGSIPDRFSAQQFSDYHSELNMSSLELGDSALYFCASSWGRRDYEQYFGPGTRLTVT.

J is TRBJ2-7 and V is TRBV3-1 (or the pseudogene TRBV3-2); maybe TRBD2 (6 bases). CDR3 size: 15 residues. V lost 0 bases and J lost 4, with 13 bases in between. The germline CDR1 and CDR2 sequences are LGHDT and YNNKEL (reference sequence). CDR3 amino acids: CASSQEWSGPYEQYF. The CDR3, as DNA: TGTGCCAGCAGCCAAGAGTGGAGCGGGCCGTACGAGCAGTACTTC.

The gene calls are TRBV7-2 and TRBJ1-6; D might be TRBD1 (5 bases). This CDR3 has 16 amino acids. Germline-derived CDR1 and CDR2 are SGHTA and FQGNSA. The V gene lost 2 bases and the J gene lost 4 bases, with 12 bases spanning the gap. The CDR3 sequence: CASSLRGVVYNSPLHF. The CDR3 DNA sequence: TGTGCCAGCAGCTTACGAGGGGTTGTATATAATTCACCCCTCCACTTT.

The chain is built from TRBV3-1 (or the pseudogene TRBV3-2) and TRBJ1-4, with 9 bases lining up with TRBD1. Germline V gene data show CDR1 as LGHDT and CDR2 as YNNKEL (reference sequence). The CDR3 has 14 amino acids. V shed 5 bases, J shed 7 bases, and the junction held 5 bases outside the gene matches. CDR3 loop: CASSTTGGGEKLFF. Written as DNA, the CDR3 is TGTGCCAGCAGCACGACAGGGGGTGGTGAAAAACTGTTTTTT.

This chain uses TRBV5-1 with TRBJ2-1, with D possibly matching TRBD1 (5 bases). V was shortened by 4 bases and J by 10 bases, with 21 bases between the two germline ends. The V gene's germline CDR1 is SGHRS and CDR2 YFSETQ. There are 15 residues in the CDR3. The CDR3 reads CASSPTSDSFREQFF. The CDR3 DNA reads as TGCGCCAGCAGCCCTACATCTGACAGTTTCAGGGAGCAGTTCTTC.

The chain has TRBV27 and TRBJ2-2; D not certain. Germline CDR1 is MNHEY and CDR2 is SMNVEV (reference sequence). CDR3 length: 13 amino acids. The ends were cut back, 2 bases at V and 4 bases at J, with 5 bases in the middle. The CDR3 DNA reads TGTGCCAGCAGTTTAATGCCCACCGGGGAGCTGTTTTTT. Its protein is CASSLMPTGELFF.

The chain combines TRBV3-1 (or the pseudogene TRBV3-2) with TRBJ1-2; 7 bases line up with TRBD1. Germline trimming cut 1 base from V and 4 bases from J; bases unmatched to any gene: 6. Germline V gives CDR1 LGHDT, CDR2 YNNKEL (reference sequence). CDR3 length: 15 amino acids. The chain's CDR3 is CASSQADRAGYGYTF. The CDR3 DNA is TGTGCCAGCAGCCAAGCTGACAGGGCTGGCTATGGCTACACCTTC.

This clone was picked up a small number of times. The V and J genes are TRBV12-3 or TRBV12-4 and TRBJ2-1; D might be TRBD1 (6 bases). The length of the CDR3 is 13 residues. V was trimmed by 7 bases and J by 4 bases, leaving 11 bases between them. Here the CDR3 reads CASNTGLYNEQFF. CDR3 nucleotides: TGTGCCAGCAATACAGGGTTATACAATGAGCAGTTCTTC.

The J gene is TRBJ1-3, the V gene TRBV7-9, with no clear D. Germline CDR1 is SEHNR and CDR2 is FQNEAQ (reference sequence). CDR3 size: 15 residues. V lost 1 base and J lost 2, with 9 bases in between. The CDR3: CASSLVGGPGNTIYF. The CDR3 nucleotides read TGTGCCAGCAGCTTAGTAGGTGGCCCTGGAAACACCATATATTTT.

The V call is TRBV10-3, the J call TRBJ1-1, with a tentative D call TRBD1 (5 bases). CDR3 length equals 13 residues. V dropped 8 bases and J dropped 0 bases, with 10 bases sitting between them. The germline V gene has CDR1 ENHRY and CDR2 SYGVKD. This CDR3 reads CAIGGGMNTEAFF. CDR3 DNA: TGTGCCATCGGGGGGGGTATGAACACTGAAGCTTTCTTT.

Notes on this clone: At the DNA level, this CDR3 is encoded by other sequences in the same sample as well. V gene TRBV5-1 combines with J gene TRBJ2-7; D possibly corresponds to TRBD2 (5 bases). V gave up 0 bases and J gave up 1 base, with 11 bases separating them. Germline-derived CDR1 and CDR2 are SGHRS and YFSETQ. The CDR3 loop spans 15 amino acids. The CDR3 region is CASSLAGGSSYEQYF. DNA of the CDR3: TGCGCCAGCAGCTTGGCCGGAGGCAGTTCCTACGAGCAGTACTTC.

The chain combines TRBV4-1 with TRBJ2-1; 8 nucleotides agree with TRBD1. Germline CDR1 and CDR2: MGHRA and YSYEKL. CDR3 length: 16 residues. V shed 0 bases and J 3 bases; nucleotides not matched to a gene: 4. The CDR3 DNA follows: TGCGCCAGCAGCCAAGAAGGGGACAGGTTCTACAATGAGCAGTTCTTC. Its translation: CASSQEGDRFYNEQFF.

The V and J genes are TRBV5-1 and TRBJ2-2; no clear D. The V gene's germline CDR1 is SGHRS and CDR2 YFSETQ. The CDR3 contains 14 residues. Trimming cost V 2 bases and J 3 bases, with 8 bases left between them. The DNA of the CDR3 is TGCGCCAGCAGCTTAAGGGTAGACACCGGGGAGCTGTTTTTT. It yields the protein CASSLRVDTGELFF.

The CDR3 loop reads CASDRGKLSGANVLTF. The CDR3 DNA follows: TGTGCCAGCGACAGGGGTAAACTCTCTGGGGCCAACGTCCTGACTTTC. The chain joins TRBV2 to TRBJ2-6; 8 bases align to TRBD1. The CDR3 is made up of 16 amino acids. Germline V lookup: CDR1 SNHLY, CDR2 FYNNEI. V lost 8 bases, J lost 0 bases, and 6 bases stayed unmatched.

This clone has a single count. CDR3 DNA: TGTGCCAGCAGTAGGGGGACAGTCCGAGGGAACACTGAAGCTTTCTTT. It specifies CASSRGTVRGNTEAFF. The chain couples TRBV6-2 or TRBV6-3 to TRBJ1-1; 7 positions agree with TRBD1. V trimming: 5 bases; J trimming: 1 base; junction bases outside the gene matches: 10. Germline lookup yields CDR1 MNHEY and CDR2 SVGEGT. The CDR3 runs to 16 residues.

The CDR3 bases are TGTGCCAGCTCACCCTTTTCTAGCTCCGCGGGAGATACGCAGTATTTT. Translation: CASSPFSSSAGDTQYF. The chain uses TRBV18 and TRBJ2-3; D might be TRBD2 (5 bases). Looked up from germline, CDR1 is KGHSH and CDR2 is LQKENI. The CDR3 loop spans 16 amino acids. V was cut by 3 bases and J by 5 bases, with 18 bases left in between. The full variable domain, with the rest looked up from reference TRBV18 and TRBJ2-3, is NAGVMQNPRHLVRRRGQEARLRCSPMKGHSHVYWYRQLPEEGLKFMVYLQKENIIDESGMPKERFSAEFPKEGPSILRIQQVVRGDSAAYFCASSPFSSSAGDTQYFGPGTRLTVL.

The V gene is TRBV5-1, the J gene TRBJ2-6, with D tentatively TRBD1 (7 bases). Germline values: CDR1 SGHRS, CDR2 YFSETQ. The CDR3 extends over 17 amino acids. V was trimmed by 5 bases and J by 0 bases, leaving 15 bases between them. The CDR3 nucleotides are TGCGCCAGCAGGGGAGGACAGGCGGTCTCTGGGGCCAACGTCCTGACTTTC. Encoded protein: CASRGGQAVSGANVLTF.

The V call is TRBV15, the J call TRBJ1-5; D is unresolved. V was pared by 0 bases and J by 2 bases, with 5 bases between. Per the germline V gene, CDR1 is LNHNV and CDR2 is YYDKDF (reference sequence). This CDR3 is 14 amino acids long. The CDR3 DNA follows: TGTGCCACCAGCAGAGATTGGGGCAATCAGCCCCAGCATTTT. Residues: CATSRDWGNQPQHF.

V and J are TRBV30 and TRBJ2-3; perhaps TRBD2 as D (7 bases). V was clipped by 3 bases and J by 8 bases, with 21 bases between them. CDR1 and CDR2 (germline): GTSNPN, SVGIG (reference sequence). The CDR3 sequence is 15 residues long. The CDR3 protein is CAWRAPGGTKGTQYF. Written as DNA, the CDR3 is TGTGCCTGGAGGGCTCCCGGGGGGACAAAGGGTACGCAGTATTTT.